This TCR beta chain was sequenced during a study of blood T cell repertoires in COVID-19. Study overall: Spain, Italy and the United States supplied samples that represented acute and convalescent COVID-19. T cells, B-cell-depleted T cells, or PBMCs provided the cDNA or gDNA that served as material.

This clone showed up just a few times. Authors' processing steps: Estimated nucleated cell counts came from reference gene primer amplification. Produced via immunoSEQ multiplex PCR; TCRdb's table is partial and in-frame only. V, J and clone size reflect that table, while D and trimming were determined from the DNA. There are about 260,000 clones in the sample; over 80% occur only once, and over 4.5% lies in the top ten. The length of the CDR3 is 15 residues. CDR1 is SGHDT, CDR2 YYEEEE, per germline. With V trimmed by 4 bases and J by 5 bases, 9 bases remained unmatched. Material for sequencing was peripheral blood. The TCR comes from a man aged 55 to 70 who had recovered from COVID-19. The V call is TRBV5-6, the J call TRBJ1-2; 9 nucleotides agree with TRBD1. The CDR3 loop reads CASSPAGQGWYGYTF. CDR3 sequence (DNA): TGTGCCAGCAGCCCGGCCGGACAGGGGTGGTATGGCTACACCTTC.